These 10 T cell receptor beta chains came from one sample sequenced in a study of T cells expressing NK-cell markers. Using the 5' RACE reads, TCRdb records one entry per CDR3 protein without DNA. The sample holds some 460,000 distinct CDR3 sequences. The sequenced material came from blood T cells: a sorted CD56 or NKG2C T cell subset, CD4+ or CD8+ T cells, or bulk PBMC T cells (not recorded which). The receptors come from a woman aged 45-60 years in good health.

The chain is built from TRBV11-2 and TRBJ1-1. The CDR3 is 13 amino acids. Germline assignment: CDR1 SGHAT and CDR2 FQNNGV. The CDR3 loop is CASSLKVAGEAFF.

Here the CDR3 reads CASSPGDRIGNNEQFF. The rearrangement joins TRBV11-2 to TRBJ2-1; absent DNA, TCRdb's TRBD1 call cannot be checked. Germline-derived CDR1 and CDR2 are SGHAT and FQNNGV. CDR3 size: 16 residues.

The CDR3 sequence is CASSEQGRAALRLFGYTF. This sequence joins TRBV2 and TRBJ1-2; TCRdb lists TRBD1, though no DNA is available to test this call. This CDR3 contains 18 residues. Germline-derived CDR1 and CDR2 are SNHLY and FYNNEI.

The V and J genes are TRBV6-1 and TRBJ2-6. This CDR3 comprises 14 residues. Germline values: CDR1 MNHNS, CDR2 SASEGT. This chain's CDR3 is CASKSNSGANVLTF.

This chain connects TRBV20-1 to TRBJ1-3. The CDR3 is 13 amino acids. Germline CDR1 reads DFQATT; CDR2 reads SNEGSKA (reference sequence). CDR3 amino acids: CGPEWISGNTIYF.

The chain links TRBV7-3 to TRBJ2-2; checking the TCRdb D call of TRBD2 is not possible without DNA. The CDR3 consists of 15 residues. Germline CDR1 SGHTA, CDR2 FQGTGA. This CDR3 reads CASSLERELAGELFF.

The CDR3 loop reads CASRTVQGGIGKLFF. The chain combines TRBV6-6 with TRBJ1-4; checking the TCRdb D call of TRBD1 is not possible without DNA. Germline V lookup: CDR1 MNHNY, CDR2 SVGAGI (reference sequence). CDR3 length: 15 residues.

The rearrangement uses TRBV6-5 and TRBJ2-3. Germline V lookup: CDR1 MNHEY, CDR2 SVGAGI. This CDR3 is built from 13 residues. CDR3 region: CASSNTWTDTQYF.

The V gene is TRBV2, the J gene TRBJ1-1. Germline V gene sequence: CDR1 SNHLY, CDR2 FYNNEI. The CDR3 is made up of 13 amino acids. CDR3 loop: CASKLRFNTEAFF.

V gene TRBV6-5 combines with J gene TRBJ1-1. CDR1 is MNHEY and CDR2 is SVGAGI in the germline V gene. The length of the CDR3 is 14 residues. The CDR3 protein is CASRPVGANTEAFF.